This T cell receptor beta chain was sequenced in a study of shared clonotypes between healthy human individuals. General study points: Compared with memory subsets, naive subsets generally had larger estimated richness.

Libraries were prepared by immunoSEQ multiplex PCR; TCRdb keeps only in-frame clonotypes and omits some of them. Seen here are millions of clones, roughly 94% observed once, and the top ten hold 0.13%. Those who donated were healthy HIV-negative adults, with no recent acute infections or vaccinations reported. All the donors were Caucasian adults who lived in Nashville, Tennessee. CDR3 length equals 15 residues. In the case of this clone: Its antigen is not identified.

The chain recombines TRBV21-1 with TRBJ1-2; the table assigns TRBD1, which was not confirmed against the DNA. TRBV21-1 is a recognized pseudogene. The source material was naive CD4+ T cells sorted from blood. Described subset: CD45RA+ positively selected. The TCR was taken from a man aged 18 to 30 in good health. Here the CDR3 reads CASSKGPTGNYGYTF. The CDR3 nucleotides are TGTGCCAGCAGCAAAGGGCCGACAGGGAACTATGGCTACACCTTC.